This TCR beta chain was identified during a study of cytomegalovirus exposure and HLA in healthy donors (dated by TCRdb to about 2017). A note on the overall study: In an earlier analysis of under 600 of the donors, 250 to 350 Gb of sequence data and 90 million to 120 million unique TCR beta sequences from about 179 million T cells were reported. An early release that covered some 640 HLA-typed donors contained approximately 300 gigabases of sequencing data and 75 million to 100 million unique TCR sequences. Of the roughly 420 genotyped donors, roughly 76% were placed in the genetic ancestry cluster associated with self-reported Caucasian donors. The study was designed to test whether signatures of past pathogen exposure could be identified by cataloging public T cell receptors. The study profiled the T cell repertoires of under 850 subjects by immunosequencing and related them to cytomegalovirus serostatus. A separate validation cohort of approximately 120 different subjects was used in addition to the roughly 640-subject first cohort. The study combined high-throughput TCR immunosequencing, statistical association of individual TCRs with disease status, and machine learning to predict cytomegalovirus infection status. To study patterns of TCR occurrence, a later analysis re-analyzed previously published TCR beta repertoires from 650 to 750 donors and added high-resolution HLA genotyping. Rather than drawing on any new phenotypic data, the later analysis identified candidate immune exposures from TCR beta sequences and the way those sequences occurred across donors. In an earlier analysis of 500 to 650 of the donors, high-throughput TCR beta sequencing was used to judge whether each TCR beta V gene segment behaved as functional or pseudogenic. Alongside the repertoire data, information on donor age, sex, ethnicity and CMV serostatus was compiled. In a later genetic analysis, genome-wide SNP genotypes for about 65% of the roughly 670 donors were used, and that subset was treated as a discovery cohort. All discovery cohort repertoires had been generated using a single sequencing platform. Both class I and class II loci were covered by HLA typing, at four-digit resolution. Typing coverage differed by locus: A, B, C, DRB1 and DQB1 were typed in about 620-640 donors, DQA1 in approximately 520, DPA1 in 600 to 610, and DPB1 in roughly 450. Because of strong linkage in the cohort, roughly five DR-DQ haplotypes were treated as single units for association and clustering. Across approximately 400 genotyped donors of the cohort, an average of approximately 220,000 unique TCR beta nucleotide sequences per donor were sequenced, and roughly a sixth of those sequences were non-productive.

The germline V gene supplies CDR1 SNHLY and CDR2 FYNNEI. The CDR3 starts with the cysteine, ends with the phenylalanine, and has 15 residues. Only the CDR3 portion is preserved as DNA: 45 bases, with reading frame beginning at the first base. Relative to germline, V is missing 5 bases and J is missing 2 bases, with 7 bases of the junction outside any gene match. In total, over 600 healthy bone marrow donors made up the cohort. At the time of sampling, all cohort members were nominally healthy, though unrecorded immune exposures were likely present. The donor tested CMV seronegative, placing the donor among the roughly 350 seronegative members of the cohort. Every donor gave a peripheral blood sample, and the peripheral blood mononuclear cells from that sample were used for TCR beta sequencing. Genomic DNA was extracted from the blood cell samples with the Qiagen DNeasy Blood Extraction Kit. Library preparation used the immunoSEQ multiplex PCR assay. The multiplex PCR relied on a mix of 60 forward primers for TCR Vbeta segments and 13 reverse primers for TCR Jbeta segments. A multiplex PCR assay on genomic DNA amplified the CDR3 region of rearranged TCR beta genes. The Illumina HiSeq System was used to sequence the amplified TCR beta libraries as 87-base-pair reads. The original pipeline was this. In a later analysis, roughly 80 million unique TCR beta chains were counted across the roughly 610 repertoires, and roughly 11 million of these chains were shared by at least two donors. Raw reads were error-corrected and collapsed into unique sequences by a nearest-neighbor algorithm in which closely related sequences were merged to remove PCR and sequencing errors. Alignment of CDR3 sequences to IMGT reference sequences was used to assign V, D and J gene segments. Each retained sequence needed at least a six-nucleotide match to both a V gene segment and a J gene segment. Rearrangements were called productive when the CDR3 lacked stop codons and stayed in frame with V and J; all others were non-productive. Following IMGT convention, CDR3 was defined as the stretch from the second conserved V-encoded cysteine to the conserved J-encoded phenylalanine. The earlier analysis of about 590 of the donors excluded sequences that lacked an unambiguous match to a single V gene segment. An earlier analysis of about 590 of the donors classified V segments as functional when productive rearrangements were above 56.7% and as segregating when the standard deviation between donors was above 5%. A statistical classification framework was built to diagnose cytomegalovirus status from the catalog of TCR beta chain sequences. In a later analysis, V and J genes were assigned by comparing TCR nucleotide sequences against IMGT/GENE-DB human TR gene sequences. Using the TCRdist pipeline, a later analysis assigned CDR3 sequences along with most-parsimonious VDJ recombination scenarios. A later analysis defined each TCR beta chain by its CDR3 amino acid sequence plus V-gene family, and excluded reads lacking a unique V-gene family. To address suspected cross-contamination and a sequencing artifact, a later analysis removed roughly 640 highly shared, low-generation-probability nucleotide sequences. In a later analysis, a clonal expansion index was calculated for each public chain from normalized within-repertoire ranks of inferred template counts. A later analysis computed generation probabilities with a VDJ recombination model fitted to out-of-frame rearrangements, and checked the results against IGoR. A later analysis scored TCR-TCR, TCR-HLA and TCR-CMV co-occurrence with hypergeometric tests, applying a repertoire-size bias correction to TCR pairs. A later analysis estimated false discovery rates by permuting HLA or CMV assignments 20 times. A later analysis grouped co-occurring TCRs with DBSCAN, adding TCRdist sequence similarity when clustering within HLA-allele-positive subsets. For co-occurrence clustering, repertoires with fewer than 30,000 or more than 120,000 public chains were excluded, along with five repertoires with anomalous nucleotide sharing. The clones in this table, taken by TCRdb from immuneACCESS, are in-frame only. Not every clone is retained; where verified, under half of the shortfall comes from an unresolved V gene, and the cause of the rest is unknown. V and J calls and clone size follow that table, whereas D and trimming were derived from the DNA. A total of fewer than 200,000 clones appear in this sample, approximately 78% of them only once. 0.7% to 0.95% of the sample is in the top ten clones.

For this clone: The antigen it recognizes is unknown. No much larger clone is present one base from it, and per-base qualities are unavailable.

Broader findings and caveats from the paper: In a later analysis, most CMV-associated TCR beta chains were found to appear HLA-restricted, with HLA associations seemingly driven largely by CMV exposure. According to a later genetic analysis, donors in an Asian-associated ancestry cluster had fewer N-insertions in productive TCRs than the approximately 710-donor mean. The authors suggested that the approach could potentially be extended to other disease states and immunological phenotypes. When HLA alleles, especially DR and DQ, strongly co-occurred, attributing TCR associations to individual alleles was difficult. The study listed over 150 TCR beta chains as associated with cytomegalovirus. Because counts were too low, seventeen rarely observed V segments, including chromosome 9 orphons, were left out of the earlier analysis of about 620 of the donors. Compared with equally common non-associated chains, HLA-associated TCR beta chains in a later analysis were more clonally expanded and had lower generation probabilities. In vitro tests confirmed that three of the cytomegalovirus-associated TCR beta chains recognize cytomegalovirus antigens. Correlated functional status among segregating V segments might be attributable to linkage disequilibrium, but an unknown experimental factor could not be ruled out. Some IMGT-functional V segments, including TRBV6-2 and TRBV6-3, could not be told apart with the 87-base-pair reads, so those segments were excluded. Across donors, most TCR sequences were observed very rarely, whereas some public TCRs were present in many individuals. In a later analysis, the rate of TCR association differed among HLA loci, with DRB1 alleles having the most associated TCRs and HLA-C alleles having the fewest. Several of the top co-occurrence clusters appeared to be linked to parvovirus B19, influenza, CMV and Epstein-Barr virus, according to a later analysis. In an earlier analysis of 587 of the donors, most TCR beta V segments appeared in productive rearrangements about 87% or about 30% of the time, broadly matching IMGT annotations. Sequencing depth was assumed to be roughly uniform across donors in the presence/absence analyses, though that assumption may not hold. A cluster of highly shared sequence variants was judged likely to be a technical artifact of the sequencing pipeline. Because some donors lacked HLA typing at each locus, the association tests relied only on the typed subset. An association between a missense DCLRE1C variant and V-gene and J-gene trimming of TCR beta chains was found in a later genetic analysis and replicated in an independent cohort. A further reported finding was that TCR beta sequences accurately predicted the HLA-A and HLA-B alleles for most subjects in the first cohort. The classifier was reported to diagnose cytomegalovirus status with high specificity and sensitivity in both the original cohort and the validation cohort. The cohort was sequenced for TCR beta chains only, and without alpha or paired-chain data the features that could be detected were limited. For the cohort, immune exposure information was limited to CMV serostatus. Specific HLA alleles were associated with 15,000 to 20,000 TCR beta sequences at a false discovery rate of 0.05 in a later analysis.

The sequenced sample was PBMCs. The chain joins TRBV2 to TRBJ2-7; 9 junctional bases match TRBD1. The sequence was obtained from a woman younger than 35 in good health and CMV-seronegative. At the DNA level, the sequence is TGTGCCAGCAGTTCACAGGGGGCGGGAACCTACGAGCAGTACTTC. Its translation is CASSSQGAGTYEQYF.